This T cell receptor beta chain is drawn from a study of T cells in Graves' hyperthyroidism and ophthalmopathy (dated by TCRdb to about 2019). At the level of the whole study: Peripheral blood was collected at initial diagnosis, before any treatment. A discovery cohort of roughly 96 patients, approximately 45 with Graves' ophthalmopathy and 55 to 60 with stable Graves' hyperthyroidism, was used to find distinguishing TCR V-J signatures. An independent validation cohort of around 20 hyperthyroidism patients and 17 patients who later progressed to ophthalmopathy tested prospective prediction of ophthalmopathy. The 85 to 100 discovery patients were randomly split 7:3 into training and test sets. In several Graves' hyperthyroidism patients, the study also compared T-cell repertoires from thyroid tissue with T-cell repertoires from blood. After blood sampling, hyperthyroidism patients were treated with methimazole at a starting dose of 30 mg daily, and ophthalmopathy patients were treated with high-dose intravenous methylprednisolone. The paper reports TCR Vbeta CDR3 sequencing of some 140 peripheral blood samples: approximately 41 ophthalmopathy, roughly 74 hyperthyroidism and approximately 17 progressor patients.

Via the germline V gene, CDR1 is KGHSH and CDR2 LQKENI. Trimming removed 2 bases from V and 2 bases from J, leaving 9 bases between the germline ends. The CDR3 numbers 14 residues from cysteine through phenylalanine. Just CDR3 DNA is preserved here, 42 bases in frame from base 1. A few counts support this clonotype. Its antigen is still unknown. Base qualities are not at hand, and no much larger clone is one base apart. TCR beta CDR3 regions were amplified from RNA transcripts. For the first round of RT-PCR on the TCR CDR3, the HTBI primer set was used together with the Qiagen OneStep RT-PCR kit. Libraries were constructed in a second round of multiplex PCR, after which size selection and purification were carried out. Paired-end sequencing of the libraries was performed with 100 bp reads on an Illumina HiSeq2000. On the study's bioinformatics: SOAPnuke was used to process the raw data, throwing out any read that contained adapters or uncalled bases, had a mean Phred below 15, or lacked an exact constant-primer or identifier match. High-quality paired reads were merged using COPE v1.2.5, and each unique nucleotide sequence was defined as a clonotype. MiTCR v1.1 was used to align the clonotypes against IMGT TRBV, TRBD and TRBJ reference segments. Analysis was restricted to V-J combinations with a frequency above 0.0001, which covered about 99% of repertoires. The TCS score was defined as the ratio of F50 (clonal expansion) to E x V (chaos), calculated using BLOSUM62-based TCRdist between CDR3 peptides within each V-J. Welch's t-statistics and random forest reduced around 510 V-J features to some 14, which were used in a naive Bayes classifier (R e1071). TCRdb passed the public sequencing reads through fastp at Q25 and MiXCR, retaining productive beta sequences. Entries are consolidated by CDR3 protein sequence, retaining the most common genes and DNA. TCRdb's processing, not the authors', yielded these V and J calls. In this sample the table shows about 560,000 distinct CDR3 sequences, approximately 15% of which occur a single time. More than 15% of the sample rests with the top ten.

A patient counted as having stable Graves' hyperthyroidism if no progression to ophthalmopathy occurred over 18 months of follow-up. Hyperthyroidism patients were newly diagnosed, had a disease duration of under 2 months, and were aged 18 to 65 years. Patients with uncontrolled infections, other autoimmune diseases, pregnancy or lactation were excluded. Diagnoses were established on the basis of clinical symptoms, serum thyroxine and TRAb, thyroid ultrasound, and orbital computed tomography. Ficoll-Paque density gradient centrifugation was used to isolate PBMCs from approximately 10 ml of fresh peripheral blood. Total RNA was extracted using Trizol reagent, and RNA quality was assessed on an Agilent 2100 Bioanalyzer. Study-wide findings and limitations: A 13 V-J signature model separated ophthalmopathy from stable hyperthyroidism, with 87.88% sensitivity and about 81% specificity in cross-validation and 80%/75% in testing. No statistical method was used to set the sample size in advance, and investigators knew the group allocation. Blood samples also contained most of the expanded thyroid clonotypes (frequency above 0.001), which suggests that blood repertoires may reflect thyroid immune responses. In validation, the model predicted progression to ophthalmopathy with 55% to 71% sensitivity and 72% to 85% specificity, a median of about six months before onset.

The sample comprised blood. This sequence originates from a woman younger than 35 with Graves' hyperthyroidism. This chain is built from TRBV18 and TRBJ2-5, with the identity of the D gene unclear. The CDR3: CASSPAPFQETQYF. In nucleotide form, the sequence is TGTGCCAGCTCACCAGCGCCATTTCAAGAGACCCAGTACTTC. With all but the CDR3 taken from the reference TRBV18 and TRBJ2-5 genes, the full variable domain is: NAGVMQNPRHLVRRRGQEARLRCSPMKGHSHVYWYRQLPEEGLKFMVYLQKENIIDESGMPKERFSAEFPKEGPSILRIQQVVRGDSAAYFCASSPAPFQETQYFGPGTRLLVL.